This T cell receptor beta chain appears in the sequencing data of a study of OX40 agonist ivuxolimab in advanced cancers. Across the whole study: Patients were 82.7% male with ages roughly 20 to 85, mean approximately 55.

V gave up 5 bases and J gave up 7 bases, with 8 bases separating them. This CDR3 spans 11 amino acids. The V gene's germline CDR1 is GTSNPN and CDR2 SVGIG (reference sequence). Assay used: immunoSEQ multiplex PCR; TCRdb lists only in-frame clones, some missing. Found here are some 96,000 clones, approximately 91% of them singletons; the top ten hold less than 0.2%. The sequence derives from an adult with an advanced solid tumor such as melanoma, head and neck, liver or kidney cancer. The V gene is TRBV30, the J gene TRBJ1-4; D gene ambiguous. Sample: CD4+ or CD8+ T cells sorted from blood, taken in a trial of the OX40 agonist ivuxolimab. In DNA, the CDR3 is TGTGCCTGGGGAAGAGGTGAAAAACTGTTTTTT. This translates into CAWGRGEKLFF.